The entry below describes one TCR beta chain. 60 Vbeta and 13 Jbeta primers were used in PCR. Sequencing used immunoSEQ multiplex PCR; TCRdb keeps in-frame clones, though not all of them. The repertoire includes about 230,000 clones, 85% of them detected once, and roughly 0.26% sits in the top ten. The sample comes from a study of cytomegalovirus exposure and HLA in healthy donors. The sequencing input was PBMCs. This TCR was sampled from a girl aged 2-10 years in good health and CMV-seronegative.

The CDR3 reads CASSFEMGTGSYEQYF. The CDR3 DNA reads TGTGCCAGCAGCTTCGAAATGGGGACAGGGTCCTACGAGCAGTACTTC. The chain combines TRBV11-2 with TRBJ2-7; 9 bases agree with TRBD1. The germline V gene encodes CDR1 SGHAT and CDR2 FQNNGV. This CDR3 has 16 residues. J was trimmed by 1 base and V by 3 bases; bases with no gene match: 7.